These T cell receptor beta chains were read from a single sample in a study of blood T cell repertoires in COVID-19. This table comes from immunoSEQ multiplex PCR, and its TCRdb copy is limited to in-frame clones, with some not included. The sample lists over 110,000 clones, roughly 80% occurring once. Specimen: peripheral blood. These receptors were obtained from a man between 65 and 85 years old who had recovered from COVID-19. The CDR3 runs from the conserved cysteine through the conserved F or W. Each record gives: clone size, J gene, V gene, D gene, CDR3 protein, CDR3 DNA. A D gene is named only where the DNA matches it firmly. The size field is filled for only some rows; it gives once, few, many or a size class.

clone size: -
J gene: TRBJ2-7
V gene: TRBV9
D gene: TRBD1
CDR3 protein: CASSALGDSLYEQYF
CDR3 DNA: TGTGCCAGCTCGGCCCTGGGGGACAGTCTCTACGAGCAGTACTTC

clone size: few
J gene: TRBJ2-7
V gene: TRBV18
D gene: -
CDR3 protein: CASSLGPGASYEQYF
CDR3 DNA: TGTGCCAGCTCACTAGGTCCAGGGGCGTCCTACGAGCAGTACTTC

clone size: -
J gene: TRBJ2-1
V gene: TRBV6-4
D gene: -
CDR3 protein: CASSVLVIPLNEQFF
CDR3 DNA: TGTGCCAGCAGTGTACTAGTCATTCCGTTGAATGAGCAGTTCTTC

clone size: -
J gene: TRBJ1-4
V gene: TRBV25-1
D gene: TRBD1
CDR3 protein: CASSPSTGANEKLFF
CDR3 DNA: TGTGCCAGCAGTCCCTCGACAGGGGCTAATGAAAAACTGTTTTTT

clone size: -
J gene: TRBJ2-3
V gene: TRBV5-1
D gene: -
CDR3 protein: CASSRTGTDTQYF
CDR3 DNA: TGCGCCAGCAGCAGGACGGGGACAGATACGCAGTATTTT

clone size: -
J gene: TRBJ2-1
V gene: TRBV30
D gene: -
CDR3 protein: CAWSVRRGSYNEQFF
CDR3 DNA: TGTGCCTGGAGTGTACGTAGGGGTTCCTACAATGAGCAGTTCTTC

clone size: once
J gene: TRBJ1-2
V gene: TRBV19
D gene: -
CDR3 protein: CASTQRPYSVRDYNYGYTF
CDR3 DNA: TGTGCCAGTACCCAAAGGCCTTATTCAGTACGGGACTACAACTATGGCTACACCTTC

clone size: -
J gene: TRBJ2-7
V gene: TRBV27
D gene: -
CDR3 protein: CASRPDGTYEQYF
CDR3 DNA: TGTGCCAGCAGGCCGGACGGGACCTACGAGCAGTACTTC

clone size: once
J gene: TRBJ2-1
V gene: TRBV10-1
D gene: -
CDR3 protein: CASSETLARRNEQFF
CDR3 DNA: TGCGCCAGCAGTGAGACTCTAGCGAGGAGGAATGAGCAGTTCTTC

clone size: -
J gene: TRBJ2-2
V gene: TRBV7-3
D gene: -
CDR3 protein: CASSSTQGTGELFF
CDR3 DNA: TGTGCCAGCAGCTCCACTCAGGGCACCGGGGAGCTGTTTTTT

clone size: -
J gene: TRBJ1-2
V gene: TRBV6-5
D gene: TRBD1
CDR3 protein: CASSYSPRQGSYGYTF
CDR3 DNA: TGTGCCAGCAGTTACTCTCCACGACAGGGAAGCTATGGCTACACCTTC

clone size: -
J gene: TRBJ2-1
V gene: TRBV7-3
D gene: -
CDR3 protein: CASSLASAAEYNEQFF
CDR3 DNA: TGTGCCAGCAGCCTAGCTTCCGCAGCGGAATACAATGAGCAGTTCTTC

clone size: -
J gene: TRBJ2-5
V gene: TRBV9
D gene: -
CDR3 protein: CASGPPLETQYF
CDR3 DNA: TGTGCCAGCGGGCCTCCCCTAGAGACCCAGTACTTC

clone size: -
J gene: TRBJ2-1
V gene: TRBV2
D gene: -
CDR3 protein: CASSEGSSYNEQFF
CDR3 DNA: TGTGCCAGCAGTGAGGGGAGCTCCTACAATGAGCAGTTCTTC

clone size: -
J gene: TRBJ2-1
V gene: TRBV6-5
D gene: -
CDR3 protein: CASSPGDEQFF
CDR3 DNA: TGTGCCAGCAGTCCAGGGGATGAGCAGTTCTTC

clone size: -
J gene: TRBJ2-7
V gene: TRBV25-1
D gene: -
CDR3 protein: CASSEGSGGQYF
CDR3 DNA: TGTGCCAGCAGTGAAGGGTCCGGCGGACAGTACTTC

clone size: -
J gene: TRBJ2-7
V gene: TRBV19
D gene: TRBD1
CDR3 protein: CASSIGQGDEQYF
CDR3 DNA: TGTGCCAGTAGTATAGGACAGGGGGACGAGCAGTACTTC

clone size: once
J gene: TRBJ1-5
V gene: TRBV7-2
D gene: -
CDR3 protein: CASSLGGYSNQPQHF
CDR3 DNA: TGTGCCAGCAGCTTGGGAGGGTATAGCAATCAGCCCCAGCATTTT